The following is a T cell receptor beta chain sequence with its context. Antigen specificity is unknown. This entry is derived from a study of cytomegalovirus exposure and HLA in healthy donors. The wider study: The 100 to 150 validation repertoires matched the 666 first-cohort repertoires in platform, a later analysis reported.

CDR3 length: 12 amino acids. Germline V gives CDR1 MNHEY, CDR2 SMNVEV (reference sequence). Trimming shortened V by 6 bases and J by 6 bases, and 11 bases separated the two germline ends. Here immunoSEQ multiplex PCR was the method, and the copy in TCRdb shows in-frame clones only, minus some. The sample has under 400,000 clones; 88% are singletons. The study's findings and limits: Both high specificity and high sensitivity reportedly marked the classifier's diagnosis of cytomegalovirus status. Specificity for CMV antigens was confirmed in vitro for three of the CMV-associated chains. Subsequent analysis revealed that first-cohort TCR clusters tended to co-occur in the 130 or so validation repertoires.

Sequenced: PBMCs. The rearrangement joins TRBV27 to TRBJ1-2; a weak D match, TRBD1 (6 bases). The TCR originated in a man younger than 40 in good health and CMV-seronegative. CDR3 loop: CASSTTGNGYTF. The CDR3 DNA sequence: TGTGCCAGCAGCACGACAGGAAATGGCTACACCTTC.